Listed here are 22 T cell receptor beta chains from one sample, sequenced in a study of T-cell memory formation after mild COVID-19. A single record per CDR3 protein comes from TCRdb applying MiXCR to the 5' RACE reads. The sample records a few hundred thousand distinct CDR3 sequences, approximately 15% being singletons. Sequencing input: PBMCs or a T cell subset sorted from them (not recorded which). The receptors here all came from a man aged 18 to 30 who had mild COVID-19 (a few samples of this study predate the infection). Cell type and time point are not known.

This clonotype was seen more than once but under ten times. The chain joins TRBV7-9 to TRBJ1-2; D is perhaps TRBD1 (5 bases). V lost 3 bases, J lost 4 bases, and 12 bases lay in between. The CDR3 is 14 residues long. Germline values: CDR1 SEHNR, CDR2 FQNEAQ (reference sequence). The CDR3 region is CASSFTDGTYGYTF. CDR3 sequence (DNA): TGTGCCAGCAGCTTTACGGACGGGACCTATGGCTACACCTTC.

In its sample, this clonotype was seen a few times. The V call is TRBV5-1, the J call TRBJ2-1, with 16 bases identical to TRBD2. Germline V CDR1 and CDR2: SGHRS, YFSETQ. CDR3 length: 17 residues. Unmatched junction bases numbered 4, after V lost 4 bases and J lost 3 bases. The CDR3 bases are TGCGCCAGCAGCCACGGGACTAGCGGGGGGGGCTACAATGAGCAGTTCTTC. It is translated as CASSHGTSGGGYNEQFF.

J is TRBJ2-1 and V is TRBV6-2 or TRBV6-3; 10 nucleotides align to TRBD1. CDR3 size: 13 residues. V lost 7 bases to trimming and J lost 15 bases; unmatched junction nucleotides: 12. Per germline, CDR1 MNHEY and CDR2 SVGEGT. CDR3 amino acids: CASTRLRDRGGFF. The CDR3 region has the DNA TGTGCCAGCACCAGACTCCGGGACAGGGGAGGGTTCTTC.

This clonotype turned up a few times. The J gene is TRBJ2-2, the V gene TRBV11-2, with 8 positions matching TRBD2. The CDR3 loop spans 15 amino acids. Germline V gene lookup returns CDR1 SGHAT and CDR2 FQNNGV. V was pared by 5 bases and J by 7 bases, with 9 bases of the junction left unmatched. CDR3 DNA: TGTGCCAGCAGCCAAGGCGGGGGGCCTGGCGGGGAGCTGTTTTTT. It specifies CASSQGGGPGGELFF.

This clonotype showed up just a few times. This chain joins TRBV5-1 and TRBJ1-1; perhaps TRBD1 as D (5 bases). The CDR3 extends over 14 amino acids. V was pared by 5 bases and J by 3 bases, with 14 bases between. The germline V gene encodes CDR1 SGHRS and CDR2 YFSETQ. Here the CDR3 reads CASRMGDQDTEAFF. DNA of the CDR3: TGCGCCAGCAGGATGGGGGATCAAGACACTGAAGCTTTCTTT.

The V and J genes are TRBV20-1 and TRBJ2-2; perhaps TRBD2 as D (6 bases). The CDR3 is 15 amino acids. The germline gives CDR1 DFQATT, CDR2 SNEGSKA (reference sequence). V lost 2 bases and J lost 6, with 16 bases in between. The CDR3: CSARWSEGEAGELFF. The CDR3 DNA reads TGCAGTGCTAGATGGTCGGAAGGGGAGGCCGGGGAGCTGTTTTTT.

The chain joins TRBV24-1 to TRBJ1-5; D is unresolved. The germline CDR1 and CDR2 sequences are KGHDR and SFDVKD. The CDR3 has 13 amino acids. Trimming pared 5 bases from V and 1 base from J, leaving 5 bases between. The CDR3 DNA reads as TGTGCCACCAGTGCACAGAGCAATCAGCCCCAGCATTTT. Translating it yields CATSAQSNQPQHF.

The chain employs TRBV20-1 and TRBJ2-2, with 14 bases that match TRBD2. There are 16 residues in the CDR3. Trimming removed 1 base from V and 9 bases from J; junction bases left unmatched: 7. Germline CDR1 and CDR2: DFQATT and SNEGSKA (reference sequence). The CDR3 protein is CSARATSGGGDRELFF. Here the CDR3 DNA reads TGCAGTGCTAGAGCGACTAGCGGGGGGGGCGATCGGGAGCTGTTTTTT.

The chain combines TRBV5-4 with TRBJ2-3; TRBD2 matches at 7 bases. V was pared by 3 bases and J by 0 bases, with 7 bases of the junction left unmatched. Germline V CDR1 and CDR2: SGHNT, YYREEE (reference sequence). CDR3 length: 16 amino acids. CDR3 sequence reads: CASSWGGLASTDTQYF. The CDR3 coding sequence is TGTGCCAGCAGCTGGGGGGGACTCGCCAGCACAGATACGCAGTATTTT.

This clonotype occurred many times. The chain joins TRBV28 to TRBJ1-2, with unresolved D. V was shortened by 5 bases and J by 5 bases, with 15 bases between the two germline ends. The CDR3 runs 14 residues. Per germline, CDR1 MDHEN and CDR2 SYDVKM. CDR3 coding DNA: TGTGCCAGCAGTCCCGGTGAGAGAAGATATGGCTACACCTTC. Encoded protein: CASSPGERRYGYTF.

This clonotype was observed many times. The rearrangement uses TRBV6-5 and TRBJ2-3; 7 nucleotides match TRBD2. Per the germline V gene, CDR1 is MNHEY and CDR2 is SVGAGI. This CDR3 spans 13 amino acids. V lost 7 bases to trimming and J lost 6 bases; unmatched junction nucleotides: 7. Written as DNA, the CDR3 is TGTGCCAGCATTGGACTAGGGTCGGATACGCAGTATTTT. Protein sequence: CASIGLGSDTQYF.

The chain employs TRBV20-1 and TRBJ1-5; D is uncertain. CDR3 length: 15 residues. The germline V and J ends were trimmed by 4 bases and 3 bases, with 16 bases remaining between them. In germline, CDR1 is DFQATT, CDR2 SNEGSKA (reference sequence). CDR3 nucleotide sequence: TGCAGTGCTAATCTCCCACGGGTCCCCAATCAGCCCCAGCATTTT. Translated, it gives CSANLPRVPNQPQHF.

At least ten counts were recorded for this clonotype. The CDR3 loop reads CASSQGGRFNQPQHF. Here the CDR3 DNA reads TGCGCCAGCAGCCAGGGGGGGAGATTCAATCAGCCCCAGCATTTT. J is TRBJ1-5 and V is TRBV4-3; TRBD1 is a possible D gene (5 bases). From germline, CDR1 is LGHNA and CDR2 YSLEER. This CDR3 is 15 amino acids long. The ends were cut back, 3 bases at V and 3 bases at J, with 12 bases in the middle.

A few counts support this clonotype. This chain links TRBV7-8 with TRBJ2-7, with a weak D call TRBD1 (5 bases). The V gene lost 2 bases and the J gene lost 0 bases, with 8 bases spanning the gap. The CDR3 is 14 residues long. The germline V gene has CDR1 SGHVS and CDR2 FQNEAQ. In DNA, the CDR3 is TGTGCCAGCAGCTTATTCAGGGACTCCTACGAGCAGTACTTC. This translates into CASSLFRDSYEQYF.

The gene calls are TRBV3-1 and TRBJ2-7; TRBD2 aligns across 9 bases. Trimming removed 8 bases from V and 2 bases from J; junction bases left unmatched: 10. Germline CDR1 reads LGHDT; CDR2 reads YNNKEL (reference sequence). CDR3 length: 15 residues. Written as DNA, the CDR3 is TGTGCCAGCTCAAAGGGGACTAGCCTTCCCTACGAGCAGTACTTC. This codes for CASSKGTSLPYEQYF.

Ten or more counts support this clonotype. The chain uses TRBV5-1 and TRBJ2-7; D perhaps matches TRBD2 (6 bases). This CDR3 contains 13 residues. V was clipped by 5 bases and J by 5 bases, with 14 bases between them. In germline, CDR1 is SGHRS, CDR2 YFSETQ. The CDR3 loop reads CASSPGVEDEQYF. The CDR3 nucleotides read TGCGCCAGCAGTCCGGGGGTCGAAGACGAGCAGTACTTC.

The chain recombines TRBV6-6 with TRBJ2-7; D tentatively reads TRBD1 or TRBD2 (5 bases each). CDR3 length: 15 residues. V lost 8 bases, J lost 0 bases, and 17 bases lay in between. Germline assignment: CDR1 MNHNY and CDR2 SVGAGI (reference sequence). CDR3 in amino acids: CASALEGRSSYEQYF. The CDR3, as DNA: TGTGCCAGCGCCCTTGAGGGGAGAAGCTCCTACGAGCAGTACTTC.

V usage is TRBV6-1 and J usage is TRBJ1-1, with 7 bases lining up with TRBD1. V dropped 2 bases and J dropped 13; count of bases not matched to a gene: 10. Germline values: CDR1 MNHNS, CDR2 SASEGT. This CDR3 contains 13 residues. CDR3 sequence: CASSEQGGFLGFF. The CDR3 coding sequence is TGTGCCAGCAGTGAACAGGGGGGGTTTCTAGGTTTCTTT.

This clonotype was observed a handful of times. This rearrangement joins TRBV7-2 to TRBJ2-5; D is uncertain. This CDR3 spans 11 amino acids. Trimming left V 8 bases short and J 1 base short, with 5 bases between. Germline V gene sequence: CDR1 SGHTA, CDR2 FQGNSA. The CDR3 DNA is TGTGCCAGCGCGGCCCAAGAGACCCAGTACTTC. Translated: CASAAQETQYF.

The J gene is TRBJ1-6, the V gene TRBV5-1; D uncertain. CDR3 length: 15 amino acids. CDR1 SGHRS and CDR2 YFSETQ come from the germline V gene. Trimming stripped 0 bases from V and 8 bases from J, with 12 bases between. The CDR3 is CASSLDGEVYSPLHF. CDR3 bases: TGCGCCAGCAGCTTGGACGGGGAGGTGTATTCACCCCTCCACTTT.

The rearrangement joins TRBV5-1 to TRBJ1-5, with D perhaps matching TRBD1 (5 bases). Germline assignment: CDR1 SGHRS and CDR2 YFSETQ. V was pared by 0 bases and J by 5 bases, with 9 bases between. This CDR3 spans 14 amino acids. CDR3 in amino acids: CASSLDGGDQPQHF. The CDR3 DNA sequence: TGCGCCAGCAGCTTGGATGGAGGGGATCAGCCCCAGCATTTT.

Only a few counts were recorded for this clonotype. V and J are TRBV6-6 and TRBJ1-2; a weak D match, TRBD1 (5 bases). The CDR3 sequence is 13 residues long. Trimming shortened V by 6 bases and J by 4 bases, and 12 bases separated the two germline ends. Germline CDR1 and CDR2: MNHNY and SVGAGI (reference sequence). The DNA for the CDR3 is TGTGCCAGCAGGAACGGGACGGCCTATGGCTACACCTTC. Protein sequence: CASRNGTAYGYTF.